This TCR beta chain was profiled in a study of radiotherapy plus CTLA-4 blockade in lung cancer (dated by TCRdb to the late 2010s). About the full investigation: Among enrolled patients, 15% to 20% had an objective response and about 30% reached disease control. What the research found in general, with its limitations: Increased serum interferon-beta after radiation, together with early dynamic changes in blood T cell clones, were reported to be the strongest predictors of response. After treatment with radiotherapy and ipilimumab, TCR clones that originated in tumors expanded in peripheral blood.

Based on the germline V gene, the CDR1 and CDR2 sequences are SGDLS and YYNGEE. The CDR3 measures 15 amino acids from cysteine to phenylalanine. Of all the DNA, just the CDR3 is kept, 45 bases in frame from base 1. The V end loses 0 bases and the J end loses 1 base, and a stretch of 10 bases separates them. The library was produced with the immunoSEQ multiplex PCR assay. TCRdb limited this immuneACCESS table to in-frame rearrangements with V and J called. A share of clones is missing; checked studies link under half to unresolved V genes, and the rest is unexplained. The sample table contains about 50,000 clones; only one count was recorded for roughly 81% of them. The ten largest clones represent around 5.1% of the sample. In this study, focal radiation therapy paired with CTLA-4 blockade (ipilimumab) was tested in patients who had chemo-refractory metastatic non-small-cell lung cancer. As concerns this clone: Its antigen target is currently unknown. Per-base qualities were not stored, and no clone one base away is much larger.

The sequence is built from TRBV9 and TRBJ1-2; the D gene lacks a confident call. This clonotype originated in a human donor with non-small cell lung cancer whose response to radiotherapy plus ipilimumab could not be evaluated. Material: peripheral blood, obtained from a patient treated with radiotherapy plus ipilimumab. The CDR3 region reads CASSVDSRDNYGYTF. The sequence in DNA is TGTGCCAGCAGCGTAGACAGCCGCGATAACTATGGCTACACCTTC.